The 19 T cell receptor beta chains reported below all come from one sample, sequenced in a study of blood T cell repertoires in COVID-19. TCRdb's table, derived via immunoSEQ multiplex PCR, lists solely in-frame clones and lacks some. The sample contains around 61,000 clones, around 86% of which appear only once. Specimen: peripheral blood. Receptors originate from a man aged 45-65 years with active COVID-19.

This chain joins TRBV18 and TRBJ2-5; D might be TRBD2 (5 bases). This CDR3 region has 15 residues. Germline-derived CDR1 and CDR2 are KGHSH and LQKENI. The V gene lost 2 bases and the J gene lost 2 bases, with 12 bases spanning the gap. CDR3 sequence (DNA): TGTGCCAGCTCACCATTTCGCCTAGCACAAGAGACCCAGTACTTC. Translated, it gives CASSPFRLAQETQYF.

In DNA form, the CDR3 reads TGTGCCACCAGTGATGGACTAGCGGGGGCCACCGGCGATACGCAGTATTTT. Amino acid sequence: CATSDGLAGATGDTQYF. V gene TRBV24-1 combines with J gene TRBJ2-3, with 13 bases matching TRBD2. The CDR3 loop spans 17 amino acids. V lost 3 bases to trimming and J lost 6 bases; unmatched junction nucleotides: 8. Germline values: CDR1 KGHDR, CDR2 SFDVKD.

J is TRBJ2-3 and V is TRBV5-1; D might be TRBD2 (7 bases). V shed 7 bases and J shed 5 bases, with 17 bases lying between them. The CDR3 covers 14 residues. Germline values: CDR1 SGHRS, CDR2 YFSETQ. The CDR3 is CASFKGGREDTQYF. The CDR3 nucleotides are TGCGCCAGCTTCAAGGGGGGGAGGGAAGATACGCAGTATTTT.

V usage is TRBV5-6 and J usage is TRBJ1-5, with a possible D match to TRBD1 (6 bases). The CDR3 runs 13 residues. CDR1 SGHDT and CDR2 YYEEEE come from the germline V gene. Trimming removed 0 bases at V and 7 bases at J, with 8 bases between. The CDR3 sequence is CASSLDRDQPQHF. As DNA, the CDR3 is TGTGCCAGCAGCTTGGACAGGGACCAGCCCCAGCATTTT.

The chain carries TRBV4-2 and TRBJ2-4; TRBD2 is a possible D gene (5 bases). The CDR3 covers 19 residues. The germline V gene encodes CDR1 LGHNA and CDR2 YNFKEQ. The germline V and J ends were trimmed by 0 bases and 1 base, with 19 bases remaining between them. CDR3 in amino acids: CASSQDLPHIWRAKNIQYF. CDR3 in DNA: TGTGCCAGCAGCCAAGATCTCCCCCACATTTGGAGGGCCAAAAACATTCAGTACTTC.

V usage is TRBV28 and J usage is TRBJ2-2; possibly TRBD1 for D (6 bases). V dropped 3 bases and J dropped 0 bases, with 17 bases sitting between them. The germline V gene encodes CDR1 MDHEN and CDR2 SYDVKM. The CDR3 extends over 18 amino acids. CDR3 amino acids: CASSFNKGDTTNTGELFF. CDR3 bases: TGTGCCAGCAGTTTTAATAAAGGGGACACAACGAACACCGGGGAGCTGTTTTTT. The full variable domain, in which reference TRBV28 and TRBJ2-2 provide the parts outside the CDR3, is DVKVTQSSRYLVKRTGEKVFLECVQDMDHENMFWYRQDPGLGLRLIYFSYDVKMKEKGDIPEGYSVSREKKERFSLILESASTNQTSMYLCASSFNKGDTTNTGELFFGEGSRLTVL.

The chain carries TRBV28 and TRBJ2-7; TRBD2 is a possible D gene (6 bases). V gave up 3 bases and J gave up 5 bases, with 11 bases separating them. The CDR3 is made up of 13 amino acids. CDR1 and CDR2 from the germline V gene are MDHEN and SYDVKM. Here the CDR3 reads CASSLRGPNEQYF. The CDR3 region has the DNA TGTGCCAGCAGTTTGCGGGGTCCCAACGAGCAGTACTTC.

The CDR3 bases are TGTGCCAGCAGTGAACCCTTTAGATACGAGCAGTACTTC. Translating it yields CASSEPFRYEQYF. The chain has TRBV2 and TRBJ2-7; D is uncertain. The CDR3 runs to 13 residues. Trimming removed 2 bases at V and 4 bases at J, with 9 bases between. From germline, CDR1 is SNHLY and CDR2 FYNNEI.

This chain joins TRBV7-9 and TRBJ2-2; D gene ambiguous. The V end lost 2 bases, the J end lost 1 base, and 2 bases lay between the germline ends. The CDR3 consists of 13 residues. CDR1 and CDR2 from the germline V gene are SEHNR and FQNEAQ (reference sequence). The CDR3 spells CASSLLNTGELFF. The CDR3 region has the DNA TGTGCCAGCAGCTTACTGAACACCGGGGAGCTGTTTTTT.

This rearrangement joins TRBV5-1 to TRBJ2-3; possibly TRBD1 for D (6 bases). CDR1 SGHRS and CDR2 YFSETQ come from the germline V gene. This CDR3 has 17 amino acids. Between the trimmed V and J ends, which lost 0 bases and 3 bases, there was a span of 17 bases. CDR3 loop: CASSLGLFGQRTDTQYF. The CDR3 region has the DNA TGCGCCAGCAGCTTGGGCCTCTTTGGACAGAGAACAGATACGCAGTATTTT.

The chain links TRBV7-2 to TRBJ2-7, with 9 bases that match TRBD2. The CDR3 has 14 amino acids. Germline V gives CDR1 SGHTA, CDR2 FQGNSA. The junction had 7 bases not matched to a gene; V was cut back by 4 bases and J by 6 bases. The CDR3 nucleotides read TGTGCCAGCAGCTCCGGGACTAGCAGCCGCGAGCAGTACTTC. Amino acids: CASSSGTSSREQYF.

The CDR3 sequence: CASSVVASGGNEQFF. CDR3 DNA sequence: TGTGCCAGCAGCGTAGTGGCTAGCGGGGGCAATGAGCAGTTCTTC. The J gene is TRBJ2-1, the V gene TRBV9, with 10 nucleotides matching TRBD2. The germline V gene encodes CDR1 SGDLS and CDR2 YYNGEE. V lost 0 bases and J lost 6; bases outside the gene matches: 3. This CDR3 spans 15 amino acids.

The chain recombines TRBV20-1 with TRBJ2-1; 8 nucleotides match TRBD2. The CDR3 runs to 15 residues. Unmatched junction bases numbered 9, after V lost 3 bases and J lost 5 bases. CDR1 is DFQATT and CDR2 is SNEGSKA in the germline V gene (reference sequence). This CDR3 reads CSASGYGTSDNEQFF. CDR3 nucleotides: TGCAGTGCTAGTGGGTACGGGACTAGTGACAATGAGCAGTTCTTC.

The genes are TRBV30 and TRBJ2-3, with 10 bases matching TRBD2. The CDR3 extends over 16 amino acids. V was pared by 4 bases and J by 1 base, with 8 bases of the junction left unmatched. CDR1 and CDR2 from the germline V gene are GTSNPN and SVGIG (reference sequence). CDR3 nucleotide sequence: TGTGCCTGGAAGAAACTAGCGGGAACGGGCACAGATACGCAGTATTTT. Translating gives CAWKKLAGTGTDTQYF. Based on the CDR3 plus reference TRBV30 and TRBJ2-3, the full variable domain is SQTIHQWPATLVQPVGSPLSLECTVEGTSNPNLYWYRQAAGRGLQLLFYSVGIGQISSEVPQNLSASRPQDRQFILSSKKLLLSDSGFYLCAWKKLAGTGTDTQYFGPGTRLTVL.

This chain connects TRBV7-6 to TRBJ2-7, with 7 bases lining up with TRBD2. The trim removed 3 bases at V and 0 bases at J, leaving 8 bases unmatched. Looked up from germline, CDR1 is SGHVS and CDR2 is FNYEAQ. This CDR3 region has 16 residues. The chain's CDR3 is CASSLGDAGVSYEQYF. The CDR3 DNA sequence: TGTGCCAGCAGCTTGGGGGATGCGGGAGTCTCCTACGAGCAGTACTTC. The full variable domain, rest sourced from reference TRBV7-6 and TRBJ2-7, is GAGVSQSPRYKVTKRGQDVALRCDPISGHVSLYWYRQALGQGPEFLTYFNYEAQQDKSGLPNDRFSAERPEGSISTLTIQRTEQRDSAMYRCASSLGDAGVSYEQYFGPGTRLTVT.

This clone was seen more than once but under ten times. This rearrangement joins TRBV7-8 to TRBJ2-3; no clear D gene. CDR1 is SGHVS, CDR2 FQNEAQ, per germline. The CDR3 is 16 residues long. With 1 base removed from V and 1 base from J, the gap between germline ends came to 12 bases. CDR3 amino acids: CASSLVTGAGTDTQYF. DNA for the CDR3: TGTGCCAGCAGCTTAGTTACTGGAGCCGGCACAGATACGCAGTATTTT. Combining the CDR3 with reference TRBV7-8 and TRBJ2-3 gives the whole variable domain GAGVSQSPRYKVAKRGQDVALRCDPISGHVSLFWYQQALGQGPEFLTYFQNEAQLDKSGLPSDRFFAERPEGSVSTLKIQRTQQEDSAVYLCASSLVTGAGTDTQYFGPGTRLTVL.

This chain links TRBV19 with TRBJ2-7; D gene unclear. The ends were cut back, 3 bases at V and 0 bases at J, with 12 bases in the middle. Germline CDR1 reads LNHDA; CDR2 reads SQIVND (reference sequence). This CDR3 is built from 15 residues. The CDR3 is CASSIDLTASYEQYF. Written as DNA, the CDR3 is TGTGCCAGTAGTATCGATCTGACTGCCTCCTACGAGCAGTACTTC.

The CDR3 is CASRVAGQETQYF. CDR3 DNA: TGCGCCAGCAGGGTCGCGGGGCAAGAGACCCAGTACTTC. The genes are TRBV10-2 and TRBJ2-5; possible D gene TRBD2, 6 bases. Looked up from germline, CDR1 is WSHSY and CDR2 is SAAADI. V was cut by 6 bases and J by 2 bases, with 10 bases left in between. The CDR3 is 13 amino acids.

V and J are TRBV24-1 and TRBJ2-2; 8 bases are shared with TRBD2. Germline CDR1 KGHDR, CDR2 SFDVKD. The CDR3 consists of 14 residues. Losses at the gene ends were 9 bases for V and 6 bases for J; bases not matched to a gene: 8. Here the CDR3 DNA reads TGTGCCACCGCCCAAGCGGGAGACGCCGGGGAGCTGTTTTTT. Translation: CATAQAGDAGELFF.